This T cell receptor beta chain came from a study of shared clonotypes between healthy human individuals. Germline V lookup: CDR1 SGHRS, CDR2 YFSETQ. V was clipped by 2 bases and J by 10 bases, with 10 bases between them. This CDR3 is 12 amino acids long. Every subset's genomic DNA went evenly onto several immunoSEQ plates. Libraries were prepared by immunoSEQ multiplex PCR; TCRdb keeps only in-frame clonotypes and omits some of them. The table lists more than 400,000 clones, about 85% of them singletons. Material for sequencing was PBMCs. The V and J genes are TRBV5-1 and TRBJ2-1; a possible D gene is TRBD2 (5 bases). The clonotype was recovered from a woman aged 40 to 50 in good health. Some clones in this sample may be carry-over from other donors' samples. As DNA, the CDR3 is TGCGCCAGCAGCTTAAGCGGCAGGGAGCAGTTCTTC. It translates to CASSLSGREQFF.